This is a list of T cell receptor beta chains from one sample in a study of T cell responses to AZD1222 COVID-19 vaccine. Repertoires were generated with immunoSEQ multiplex PCR, while TCRdb's copy carries only in-frame clones and drops some. The sample holds about 150,000 clones, over 90% seen once. The sample in question was peripheral blood, obtained on day 0 of AZD1222 vaccination. The receptor source for this set is an adult in good health. CDR3s include the opening cysteine and the closing phenylalanine or tryptophan. A D gene is named only where the DNA matches it firmly. Only part of the rows carry a size: once, few, many, or a class if the clone is expanded.

size: -; D: -; V: TRBV18; J: TRBJ1-3; DNA: TGTGCCAGCTCACCAAATCGCTCTGGAAACACCATATATTTT; CDR3: CASSPNRSGNTIYF
size: -; D: -; V: TRBV30; J: TRBJ1-1; DNA: TGTGCCTGGAGTCCCCGCCTGTGGGGAGAAGCTTTCTTT; CDR3: CAWSPRLWGEAFF
size: -; D: -; V: TRBV21-1; J: TRBJ2-7; DNA: TGTGCCAGCAGTTCAGAGATCACATGCTCCTACGAGCAGTACTTC; CDR3: CASSSEITCSYEQYF
size: -; D: -; V: TRBV5-6; J: TRBJ2-7; DNA: TGTGCCAGCAGCTTAACCGGCTACGAGCAGTACTTC; CDR3: CASSLTGYEQYF
size: -; D: TRBD2; V: TRBV25-1; J: TRBJ2-7; DNA: TGTGCCAGCAGTGACGATTTTAGCGGGAGGGCCCGGGCGCAGTACTTC; CDR3: CASSDDFSGRARAQYF
size: -; D: -; V: TRBV20-1; J: TRBJ2-7; DNA: TGCAGTGCTAGTCGGGCCGGCTTCTACGAGCAGTACTTC; CDR3: CSASRAGFYEQYF
size: -; D: -; V: TRBV14; J: TRBJ2-5; DNA: TGTGCCAGCAGAGGGGGGTCTTCGGAGACCCAGTACTTC; CDR3: CASRGGSSETQYF
size: -; D: -; V: TRBV7-9; J: TRBJ1-1; DNA: TGTGCCAGCAGCTCTAACACTGAAGCTTTCTTT; CDR3: CASSSNTEAFF
size: -; D: -; V: TRBV28; J: TRBJ1-5; DNA: TGTGGCGAGGATCAGCCCCAGCATTTT; CDR3: CGEDQPQHF
size: -; D: TRBD1; V: TRBV4-1; J: TRBJ1-4; DNA: TGCGCCAGCAGCCCTCGGGGACAGTTACGTGAAAAACTGTTTTTT; CDR3: CASSPRGQLREKLFF
size: once; D: TRBD1; V: TRBV2; J: TRBJ1-4; DNA: TGTGCCAGCCGGGGGGGGACAGGGGAAAAAAAACTGTTTTTT; CDR3: CASRGGTGEKKLFF
size: -; D: TRBD1; V: TRBV2; J: TRBJ2-7; DNA: TGTGCCAGCAGTGAAAGGGCCCCGGGACAGGGGAACTACGAGCAGTACTTC; CDR3: CASSERAPGQGNYEQYF
size: -; D: -; V: TRBV6-5; J: TRBJ1-4; DNA: TGTGCCAGCAGTTCCGAGGCTGGAGATGAAAAACTGTTTTTT; CDR3: CASSSEAGDEKLFF
size: -; D: -; V: TRBV9; J: TRBJ1-4; DNA: TGTGCCAGCAGCGCTAGTGGTCTAGGGTTGGATGAAAAACTGTTTTTT; CDR3: CASSASGLGLDEKLFF
size: -; D: -; V: TRBV3-1/TRBV3-2; J: TRBJ2-3; DNA: TGTGCCAGCAGCCCCGCTCTCCGGGACTCCCGCACAGATACGCAGTATTTT; CDR3: CASSPALRDSRTDTQYF
size: -; D: -; V: TRBV10-3; J: TRBJ1-1; DNA: TGTGCCATCAGTGAGTCTTTCGGCAGCGAAGCTTTCTTT; CDR3: CAISESFGSEAFF
size: once; D: -; V: TRBV6-6; J: TRBJ1-5; DNA: TGTGCCAGCAAGAACAGCGTTTATCAGCCCCAGCATTTT; CDR3: CASKNSVYQPQHF
size: once; D: -; V: TRBV5-1; J: TRBJ1-3; DNA: TGCGCCAGCAGCTTGGAGATCTCTGGAAACACCATATATTTT; CDR3: CASSLEISGNTIYF
size: -; D: TRBD1; V: TRBV27; J: TRBJ1-1; DNA: TGTGCCAGCAGTTCCCTACAGGGGACTGAAGCTTTCTTT; CDR3: CASSSLQGTEAFF
size: -; D: TRBD2; V: TRBV11-3; J: TRBJ2-1; DNA: TGTGCCAGCAGCTCTGGACCGGGACTAGCGTACTACAATGAGCAGTTCTTC; CDR3: CASSSGPGLAYYNEQFF
size: -; D: TRBD1; V: TRBV6-2/TRBV6-3; J: TRBJ1-5; DNA: TGTGCCAGCAGCAGACAGGGGGATCAGCCCCAGCATTTT; CDR3: CASSRQGDQPQHF
size: -; D: -; V: TRBV4-1; J: TRBJ1-3; DNA: TGCGCCAGCAGCCAAGTGGGGAGGGGCTCTGGAAACACCATATATTTT; CDR3: CASSQVGRGSGNTIYF
size: -; D: -; V: TRBV7-9; J: TRBJ2-1; DNA: TGTGCCAGCAGCTTAGTGCTAGCCGGGAATGAGCAGTTCTTC; CDR3: CASSLVLAGNEQFF
size: -; D: -; V: TRBV27; J: TRBJ1-6; DNA: TGTGCCAGCAGTTTTTCTTCTTTCTCCTATAATTCACCCCTCCACTTT; CDR3: CASSFSSFSYNSPLHF
size: -; D: -; V: TRBV28; J: TRBJ1-4; DNA: TGTGCCAGCAGTCCCGGGGATGCAACTAATGAAAAACTGTTTTTT; CDR3: CASSPGDATNEKLFF
size: -; D: -; V: TRBV7-3; J: TRBJ1-2; DNA: TGTGCCAGCAGCTTAACGTTAGCAGGGAACTATGGCTACACCTTC; CDR3: CASSLTLAGNYGYTF
size: -; D: -; V: TRBV5-3; J: TRBJ1-5; DNA: TGTGCCAGAAGCTTTACACGGGGAAAGGGTCAGCCCCAGCATTTT; CDR3: CARSFTRGKGQPQHF
size: -; D: -; V: TRBV29-1; J: TRBJ2-3; DNA: TGCAGCGTTACGGAGTCCGGAGATACGCAGTATTTT; CDR3: CSVTESGDTQYF
size: -; D: TRBD1; V: TRBV14; J: TRBJ1-1; DNA: TGTGCCAGCAGCCAAGACCAGGGGGGAACTGAAGCTTTCTTT; CDR3: CASSQDQGGTEAFF
size: -; D: TRBD2; V: TRBV29-1; J: TRBJ2-3; DNA: TGCAGCGTTTGGGGGGGAATCGCAGATACGCAGTATTTT; CDR3: CSVWGGIADTQYF
size: -; D: -; V: TRBV4-3; J: TRBJ2-1; DNA: TGCGCCAGCAGCCAAGTATACCGGGTCTCCTACAATGAGCAGTTCTTC; CDR3: CASSQVYRVSYNEQFF
size: -; D: TRBD1; V: TRBV5-6; J: TRBJ2-3; DNA: TGTGCCAGCAGCTGGACAGGGGGCAGTACGCAGTATTTT; CDR3: CASSWTGGSTQYF
size: -; D: -; V: TRBV6-5; J: TRBJ2-5; DNA: TGTGCCAGCAGTTACTCGGGCAGGGTGGGTGAGACCCAGTACTTC; CDR3: CASSYSGRVGETQYF
size: -; D: TRBD1; V: TRBV25-1; J: TRBJ2-1; DNA: TGTGCCAGCAGTGAATCCGACAGGGGGCACTACAATGAGCAGTTCTTC; CDR3: CASSESDRGHYNEQFF
size: -; D: TRBD2; V: TRBV19; J: TRBJ2-7; DNA: TGTGCCAGTAGTACAAAAGCGGGGACCTACCAGCAGTACTTC; CDR3: CASSTKAGTYQQYF
size: -; D: TRBD2; V: TRBV7-3; J: TRBJ2-2; DNA: TGTGCCAGCAGCCCGAAACTAGCGGCGCTAAACACCGGGGAGCTGTTTTTT; CDR3: CASSPKLAALNTGELFF
size: -; D: TRBD1; V: TRBV7-9; J: TRBJ1-6; DNA: TGTGCCAGCAGCGTAGGGACAGTGGGTAATTCACCCCTCCACTTT; CDR3: CASSVGTVGNSPLHF
size: -; D: -; V: TRBV2; J: TRBJ2-7; DNA: TGTGCCAGCAGTGAAGCAGCGGGCTACGAGCAGTACTTC; CDR3: CASSEAAGYEQYF
size: -; D: -; V: TRBV6-5; J: TRBJ2-7; DNA: TGTGCCAGCAGTTTGGGACGCAATACCTACGAGCAGTACTTC; CDR3: CASSLGRNTYEQYF
size: -; D: -; V: TRBV28; J: TRBJ1-6; DNA: TGTGCCAGCAACCCGGAGCCCTATAATTCACCCCTCCACTTT; CDR3: CASNPEPYNSPLHF
size: -; D: -; V: TRBV4-1; J: TRBJ2-7; DNA: TGCGCCAGCAGCCGGGCCGCTAGCGATCACTCCTACGAGCAGTACTTC; CDR3: CASSRAASDHSYEQYF
size: -; D: -; V: TRBV5-3; J: TRBJ1-5; DNA: TGTGCCAGAAGCCGGGTCTCCTGGCAAGTAGGCAATCAGCCCCAGCATTTT; CDR3: CARSRVSWQVGNQPQHF
size: -; D: TRBD2; V: TRBV15; J: TRBJ2-1; DNA: TGTGCCACCAGCAGAGTGGCGGGGGGGACCTACAATGAGCAGTTCTTC; CDR3: CATSRVAGGTYNEQFF
size: -; D: -; V: TRBV6-5; J: TRBJ2-3; DNA: TGTGCCAGCAGTTACGGGGGGCCAGCAGATACGCAGTATTTT; CDR3: CASSYGGPADTQYF
size: -; D: -; V: TRBV7-6; J: TRBJ1-4; DNA: TGTGCCAGCAGCTTGCAGGCGTCAAATGAAAAACTGTTTTTT; CDR3: CASSLQASNEKLFF